The next 21 T cell receptor beta chains were all read from a single sample in a study of graft-versus-host responses after intestinal transplantation. CFSE-labeled responder cells (200,000) were plated with 200,000 irradiated, violet-dye-labeled stimulator cells. Data came from immunoSEQ multiplex PCR; TCRdb stores just in-frame clones and leaves some out. The table has 13,000 to 15,000 clones, under 40% seen once. This sample comprised alloreactive CD8+ T cells from a mixed lymphocyte reaction culture, obtained before intestinal transplant. As to subset: CFSE-low proliferating T cells sorted from approximately 6-day pre-transplant mixed lymphocyte reaction (GvH or HvG direction). These receptor sequences come from a human patient who received an intestinal transplant.

Written as DNA, the CDR3 is TGTGCCAGCAGTGAAGGGGGCCCAGCCAAAAACATTCAGTACTTC. Encoded protein: CASSEGGPAKNIQYF. The V gene is TRBV2, the J gene TRBJ2-4, with D possibly matching TRBD1 (5 bases). This CDR3 has 15 amino acids. Trimming took off 1 base at V and 0 bases at J, with 7 bases between the two ends. CDR1 and CDR2 (germline): SNHLY, FYNNEI.

The V gene is TRBV30, the J gene TRBJ1-1; D ambiguous. The CDR3 is 15 residues long. V gave up 0 bases and J gave up 0 bases, with 11 bases separating them. The germline V gene encodes CDR1 GTSNPN and CDR2 SVGIG (reference sequence). CDR3 DNA sequence: TGTGCCTGGAGTGTGTTGGGCACGATGAACACTGAAGCTTTCTTT. This gives the protein CAWSVLGTMNTEAFF.

The J gene is TRBJ2-1, the V gene TRBV4-1, with TRBD2 matching 10 bases. CDR3 length equals 15 residues. The germline gives CDR1 MGHRA, CDR2 YSYEKL. V shed 5 bases and J 6 bases; nucleotides not matched to a gene: 7. The CDR3 sequence is CASSNSGTSANEQFF. The CDR3 region has the DNA TGCGCCAGCAGCAACTCCGGGACTAGCGCCAATGAGCAGTTCTTC.

The V gene is TRBV27, the J gene TRBJ2-7; a weak D match, TRBD2 (7 bases). From germline, CDR1 is MNHEY and CDR2 SMNVEV (reference sequence). The CDR3 sequence is 14 residues long. Trimming took 3 bases from V and 2 from J, leaving 11 bases between them. The CDR3 nucleotides read TGTGCCAGCAGTTTCGGGGGGCCTGCCTACGAGCAGTACTTC. This sequence encodes CASSFGGPAYEQYF.

CDR3 protein: CASSLKDSPYNEQFF. DNA of the CDR3: TGTGCCAGCAGCTTGAAGGACAGTCCCTACAATGAGCAGTTCTTC. V is TRBV5-6 and J is TRBJ2-1, with D possibly matching TRBD1 (6 bases). Deletions cut 1 base from V and 2 bases from J, with 10 bases between. The germline V gene encodes CDR1 SGHDT and CDR2 YYEEEE. This CDR3 contains 15 residues. The full variable domain, in which reference TRBV5-6 and TRBJ2-1 provide the parts outside the CDR3, is DAGVTQSPTHLIKTRGQQVTLRCSPKSGHDTVSWYQQALGQGPQFIFQYYEEEERQRGNFPDRFSGHQFPNYSSELNVNALLLGDSALYLCASSLKDSPYNEQFFGPGTRLTVL.

This rearrangement joins TRBV2 to TRBJ2-2; TRBD2 might be the D (6 bases). V was shortened by 6 bases and J by 7 bases, with 15 bases between the two germline ends. The V gene's germline CDR1 is SNHLY and CDR2 FYNNEI. The CDR3 length is 14 residues. CDR3 sequence reads: CASRAWRDNGELFF. Written as DNA, the CDR3 is TGTGCCAGCAGAGCCTGGCGGGATAACGGGGAGCTGTTTTTT. Supplemented by reference TRBV2 and TRBJ2-2, the full variable domain reads EPEVTQTPSHQVTQMGQEVILRCVPISNHLYFYWYRQILGQKVEFLVSFYNNEISEKSEIFDDQFSVERPDGSNFTLKIRSTKLEDSAMYFCASRAWRDNGELFFGEGSRLTVL.

The chain couples TRBV30 to TRBJ1-1, with D possibly TRBD1 on 5 matching bases. Trimming took 0 bases from V and 6 from J, leaving 14 bases between them. In germline, CDR1 is GTSNPN, CDR2 SVGIG (reference sequence). There are 14 residues in the CDR3. This CDR3 reads CAWSVPGGSAEAFF. DNA for the CDR3: TGTGCCTGGAGTGTACCGGGGGGAAGCGCTGAAGCTTTCTTT.

The rearrangement joins TRBV5-8 to TRBJ2-1; a weak D match, TRBD2 (6 bases). V gave up 5 bases and J gave up 6 bases, with 15 bases separating them. This CDR3 comprises 14 residues. The germline V gene encodes CDR1 SGHTS and CDR2 YDEGEE. The CDR3 reads CASRHLDGGNEQFF. Written as DNA, the CDR3 is TGTGCCAGCAGACACCTCGACGGGGGCAATGAGCAGTTCTTC.

This clone was detected a few times. The rearrangement joins TRBV7-9 to TRBJ1-1; D uncertain. This CDR3 comprises 16 residues. Germline values: CDR1 SEHNR, CDR2 FQNEAQ (reference sequence). V lost 5 bases, J lost 1 base, and 17 bases lay in between. CDR3 nucleotides: TGTGCCAGCAGCCCCGCCCCGGGATCGGGGAACACTGAAGCTTTCTTT. It codes for CASSPAPGSGNTEAFF.

The rearrangement uses TRBV6-1 and TRBJ1-2; tentatively, D is TRBD1 (5 bases). V shed 2 bases and J shed 3 bases, with 13 bases lying between them. Germline CDR1 MNHNS, CDR2 SASEGT. The CDR3 loop spans 15 amino acids. This chain's CDR3 is CASSERARDHYGYTF. As DNA, the CDR3 is TGTGCCAGCAGTGAAAGGGCCAGGGATCACTATGGCTACACCTTC.

This clone has only a few counts. This chain uses TRBV4-1 with TRBJ2-7, with D possibly TRBD1 on 6 matching bases. Germline lookup yields CDR1 MGHRA and CDR2 YSYEKL. Trimming took 3 bases from V and 3 from J, leaving 15 bases between them. The CDR3 is made up of 15 amino acids. The DNA for the CDR3 is TGCGCCAGCAGCCACATCACCACAGGGAACTACGAGCAGTACTTC. It specifies CASSHITTGNYEQYF.

The chain has TRBV7-9 and TRBJ1-3; 9 positions match TRBD1. V lost 6 bases, J lost 7 bases, and 7 bases stayed unmatched. The germline V gene has CDR1 SEHNR and CDR2 FQNEAQ (reference sequence). The CDR3 sequence is 14 residues long. CDR3 bases: TGTGCCAGCAGTCCGGGACAGGGATGGAACACCATATATTTT. This encodes CASSPGQGWNTIYF.

The CDR3 DNA is TGCGCCAGCAGCCGCGTGGCGGGGGTCTACAATGAGCAGTTCTTC. Translated, it gives CASSRVAGVYNEQFF. The chain combines TRBV4-1 with TRBJ2-1; 7 bases map to TRBD2. V trimming: 4 bases; J trimming: 3 bases; junction bases outside the gene matches: 6. This CDR3 contains 15 residues. Germline values: CDR1 MGHRA, CDR2 YSYEKL.

The V gene is TRBV6-5, the J gene TRBJ2-7; the match to TRBD2 covers 10 bases. The J segment lost 4 bases and the V segment lost 5 bases, leaving 5 bases of the junction unmatched. The CDR3 has 14 amino acids. In germline, CDR1 is MNHEY, CDR2 SVGAGI. As DNA, the CDR3 is TGTGCCAGCAGTCCGGGACTAGCGAGTTACGAGCAGTACTTC. This sequence encodes CASSPGLASYEQYF.

The rearrangement uses TRBV11-2 and TRBJ1-3, with 9 bases matching TRBD1. Germline CDR1 and CDR2: SGHAT and FQNNGV. Germline trimming cut 1 base from V and 7 bases from J; bases unmatched to any gene: 5. The CDR3 extends over 15 amino acids. CDR3 loop: CASSLGSGQGNTIYF. CDR3 in DNA: TGTGCCAGCAGCTTAGGATCGGGACAGGGTAACACCATATATTTT.

This chain uses TRBV19 with TRBJ1-5; 8 nucleotides match TRBD1. Germline CDR1 is LNHDA and CDR2 is SQIVND (reference sequence). V lost 6 bases to trimming and J lost 0 bases; unmatched junction nucleotides: 1. This CDR3 contains 14 residues. CDR3 region: CASSTGGSNQPQHF. CDR3 coding DNA: TGTGCCAGTAGCACAGGGGGTAGCAATCAGCCCCAGCATTTT.

J is TRBJ2-1 and V is TRBV4-1; 7 bases line up with TRBD2. CDR1 is MGHRA and CDR2 is YSYEKL in the germline V gene. The CDR3 consists of 15 residues. V was clipped by 1 base and J by 7 bases; unmatched bases: 7. The CDR3 coding sequence is TGCGCCAGCAGCCAAGTCGATGGGGGGGGGAATGAGCAGTTCTTC. Its protein is CASSQVDGGGNEQFF.

This clone showed up just a few times. This same CDR3 is encoded by further DNA sequences in the sample. This chain connects TRBV6-5 to TRBJ2-7; the D is unclear. CDR3 length: 13 residues. V was trimmed by 6 bases and J by 2 bases, leaving 11 bases between them. Per germline, CDR1 MNHEY and CDR2 SVGAGI. The DNA for the CDR3 is TGTGCCAGCAGCCCCAGGCAGCCCTACGAGCAGTACTTC. It translates to CASSPRQPYEQYF.

The table lists this clone with a few counts. The V call is TRBV7-9, the J call TRBJ2-1; no clear D gene. V was shortened by 2 bases and J by 6 bases, with 8 bases between the two germline ends. Looked up from germline, CDR1 is SEHNR and CDR2 is FQNEAQ (reference sequence). The CDR3 has 13 amino acids. CDR3 nucleotides: TGTGCCAGCAGCTTAATATCAGGCAATGAGCAGTTCTTC. It translates to CASSLISGNEQFF.

By share, this clone counts as medium-sized (0.01 to 0.1%). The chain combines TRBV4-1 with TRBJ1-2; 9 bases are a match to TRBD1. The V gene end was trimmed by 4 bases and the J gene end by 7 bases; junction bases not matched to a gene: 13. The CDR3 is made up of 16 amino acids. CDR1 and CDR2 from the germline V gene are MGHRA and YSYEKL. CDR3 sequence (DNA): TGCGCCAGCAGCCTCCACCTAGCACAGGGGGCGGGTGGCTACACCTTC. As protein: CASSLHLAQGAGGYTF.

This clone was counted between two and nine times. The chain carries TRBV4-1 and TRBJ2-1; 7 bases fit TRBD2. This CDR3 is 13 amino acids long. V lost 4 bases and J lost 7; bases outside the gene matches: 4. Germline assignment: CDR1 MGHRA and CDR2 YSYEKL. As DNA, the CDR3 is TGCGCCAGCAGCCCGGGACTAACAAATGAGCAGTTCTTC. The encoded protein is CASSPGLTNEQFF.